This T cell receptor beta chain comes out of a study of T cells in Graves' hyperthyroidism and ophthalmopathy. The CDR3 regions of TCR beta were amplified from RNA transcripts. HTBI primers were used for first-round RT-PCR of the TCR CDR3. TCRdb re-called the multiplex PCR reads with MiXCR, one entry per CDR3 protein. In the table there are hundreds of thousands of distinct CDR3 sequences, roughly 15% of which are singletons. Notes on the study in general: In the blood, most expanded thyroid clonotypes above 0.001 appeared as well. In simple terms, a model built on 13 V-J features told ophthalmopathy apart from stable hyperthyroidism.

Lactation, pregnancy, other autoimmune disease or uncontrolled infection led to exclusion of patients. V was pared by 2 bases and J by 7 bases, with 12 bases between. The length of the CDR3 is 13 residues. The V gene's germline CDR1 is SGHAT and CDR2 FQNNGV. This clonotype occurred a few times. Its antigen is not known. The rearrangement uses TRBV11-2 and TRBJ2-7; no reliable D call. This receptor was taken from a woman aged 50 to 60 with Graves' ophthalmopathy. Sequencing input: blood. CDR3: CASSLNLLREQYF. The CDR3 DNA follows: TGTGCCAGCAGCTTAAACCTCCTGAGGGAGCAGTACTTC.